This TCR beta chain was captured by sequencing in a study of T cell responses to AZD1222 COVID-19 vaccine. Study details: Both about-4-week and about-12-week second-dose recipients were combined. Study conclusions and caveats: The study found vaccine-associated CD4 TCRs spanning spike, dominant at 160-218 and 743-854.

TCRdb's table, derived via immunoSEQ multiplex PCR, lists solely in-frame clones and lacks some. Among 100,000 to 120,000 clones, about nine tenths were seen once, and the ten largest hold approximately 8%. Germline values: CDR1 SEHNR, CDR2 FQNEAQ (reference sequence). Germline trimming cut 6 bases from V and 5 bases from J; bases unmatched to any gene: 6. The CDR3 spans 13 residues. To note about this clone: Its antigen is unidentified.

The sequence derives from an adult in good health. Here the sequenced sample was peripheral blood, taken on day 0 of AZD1222 vaccination. The chain couples TRBV7-9 to TRBJ1-2, with 7 bases identical to TRBD1. Here the CDR3 reads CASRRDSAYGYTF. For the CDR3, the DNA is TGTGCCAGCAGGAGGGACAGCGCGTATGGCTACACCTTC.